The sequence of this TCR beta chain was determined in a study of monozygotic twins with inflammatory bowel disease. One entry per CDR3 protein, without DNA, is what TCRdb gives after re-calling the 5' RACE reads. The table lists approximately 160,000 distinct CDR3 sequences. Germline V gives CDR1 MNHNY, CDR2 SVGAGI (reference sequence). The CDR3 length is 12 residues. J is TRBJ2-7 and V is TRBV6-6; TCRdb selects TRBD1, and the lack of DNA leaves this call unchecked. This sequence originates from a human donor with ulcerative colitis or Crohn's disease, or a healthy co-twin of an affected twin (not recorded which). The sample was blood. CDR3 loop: CASSRTGDEQYF.